These 11 T cell receptor beta chains came from one sample sequenced in a study of follicular helper T cells after annual influenza vaccination. Assay used: immunoSEQ multiplex PCR; TCRdb lists only in-frame clones, some missing. Of about 470 clones listed, roughly 80% are singletons. The time point: 2014-2015 season, pre-vaccination. This specimen consisted of CXCR5+ CD38+ circulating T follicular helper cells from blood, obtained on the day of influenza vaccination. Described subset: circulating Tfh, non-naive CD4+CXCR5+PD-1+ (ICOS+CD38+ or ICOS-CD38-). The origin of the receptors is an adult who received the influenza vaccine.

This clone was observed a few times. The chain carries TRBV5-4 and TRBJ1-6; no reliable D call. V lost 8 bases and J 7 bases, leaving 10 bases between the germline ends. The CDR3 covers 12 residues. The germline V gene has CDR1 SGHNT and CDR2 YYREEE (reference sequence). DNA of the CDR3: TGTGCCAGTACCGCTGGGAATTCACCCCTCCACTTT. Translating gives CASTAGNSPLHF.

This rearrangement joins TRBV7-8 to TRBJ2-5; a weak D match, TRBD1 (6 bases). Germline V gene data show CDR1 as SGHVS and CDR2 as FQNEAQ. This CDR3 is built from 15 residues. Trimming stripped 5 bases from V and 5 bases from J, with 18 bases between. The CDR3 region is CASSARQASGETQYF. In DNA, the CDR3 is TGTGCCAGCAGCGCCCGACAGGCCTCTGGGGAGACCCAGTACTTC.

V is TRBV7-2 and J is TRBJ2-2; the match to TRBD2 covers 7 bases. V was clipped by 5 bases and J by 3 bases; unmatched bases: 3. CDR1 is SGHTA and CDR2 is FQGNSA in the germline V gene. This CDR3 has 14 residues. This CDR3 reads CASSPSGYTGELFF. CDR3 nucleotides: TGTGCCAGCAGCCCTAGCGGATACACCGGGGAGCTGTTTTTT.

The chain is built from TRBV9 and TRBJ1-1; D remains unclear. CDR1 is SGDLS, CDR2 YYNGEE, per germline. Trimming stripped 4 bases from V and 0 bases from J, with 4 bases between. This CDR3 is 12 amino acids long. CDR3 nucleotide sequence: TGTGCCAGCAGCCAGGTGAACACTGAAGCTTTCTTT. This translates into CASSQVNTEAFF.

The chain carries TRBV11-2 and TRBJ2-2, with D maybe TRBD1 (5 bases). This CDR3 region has 13 residues. Germline-derived CDR1 and CDR2 are SGHAT and FQNNGV. V lost 5 bases to trimming and J lost 7 bases, with 11 bases between them. The CDR3: CASSDRGVGELFF. The CDR3 nucleotides read TGTGCCAGCAGCGATAGGGGCGTCGGGGAGCTGTTTTTT.

The J gene is TRBJ2-5, the V gene TRBV7-2; D is perhaps TRBD2 (7 bases). The CDR3 loop spans 15 amino acids. V lost 5 bases to trimming and J lost 5 bases, with 18 bases between them. CDR1 is SGHTA and CDR2 is FQGNSA in the germline V gene. The CDR3 nucleotides are TGTGCCAGCAGCACTCGGGGGGCGAGTGGGGAGACCCAGTACTTC. Protein product: CASSTRGASGETQYF.

The chain couples TRBV9 to TRBJ1-4; 7 bases are a match to TRBD1. The V gene's germline CDR1 is SGDLS and CDR2 YYNGEE. The length of the CDR3 is 15 residues. Losses at the gene ends were 0 bases for V and 8 bases for J; bases not matched to a gene: 7. The DNA of the CDR3 is TGTGCCAGCAGCGTAGACGTCCAGGGGGGAGAAAAACTGTTTTTT. This translates into CASSVDVQGGEKLFF.

The chain has TRBV5-4 and TRBJ1-1; D is uncertain. V lost 2 bases and J lost 6, with 8 bases in between. The CDR3 spans 12 residues. CDR1 is SGHNT and CDR2 is YYREEE in the germline V gene (reference sequence). The CDR3 is CASSFIGSEAFF. The CDR3 DNA reads as TGTGCCAGCAGCTTTATAGGGTCTGAAGCTTTCTTT.

V is TRBV25-1 and J is TRBJ2-3; unclear D gene. Deletions cut 3 bases from V and 5 bases from J, with 6 bases between. CDR3 size: 12 residues. CDR1 is MGHDK and CDR2 is SYGVNS in the germline V gene. This CDR3 reads CASSEWGDTQYF. The CDR3 DNA reads as TGTGCCAGCAGTGAGTGGGGAGATACGCAGTATTTT.

This clone came up a few times. The chain combines TRBV2 with TRBJ1-5, with D unclear. The CDR3 is made up of 14 amino acids. V lost 7 bases, J lost 2 bases, and 12 bases lay in between. Germline-derived CDR1 and CDR2 are SNHLY and FYNNEI. In DNA, the CDR3 is TGTGCCAGCACGGGTGCTTATCGCAATCAGCCCCAGCATTTT. Amino acids: CASTGAYRNQPQHF.

This clone turned up a few times. The chain uses TRBV7-2 and TRBJ1-2; 8 bases align to TRBD1. CDR3 length equals 15 residues. CDR1 and CDR2 from the germline V gene are SGHTA and FQGNSA. The V gene end was trimmed by 1 base and the J gene end by 7 bases; junction bases not matched to a gene: 8. The CDR3 loop is CASSLDRQGLVGYTF. The CDR3 DNA sequence: TGTGCCAGCAGCTTAGACCGACAGGGGTTGGTTGGCTACACCTTC.